One sample yielded the 27 T cell receptor beta chains listed below, sequenced in a study of CD8 T cells in ankylosing spondylitis. TCRdb passed the 5' RACE reads through MiXCR, listing each CDR3 protein once. Of 150,000 to 200,000 distinct CDR3 sequences listed, around a tenth are singletons. The sample comprised blood, either unsorted or a sorted T cell fraction (not recorded which). The receptors derive from a male donor with ankylosing spondylitis or in good health (not recorded which).

This clonotype turned up a few times. The chain combines TRBV12-3 or TRBV12-4 with TRBJ2-2; D is unclear. Trimming left V 2 bases short and J 6 bases short, with 4 bases between. CDR3 size: 12 residues. For the CDR3, the DNA is TGTGCCAGCAGTTTAAACGCCGGGGAGCTGTTTTTT. It yields the protein CASSLNAGELFF.

This clonotype was detected many times. This chain connects TRBV28 to TRBJ1-5; no clear D gene. Germline CDR1 reads MDHEN; CDR2 reads SYDVKM. The CDR3 loop spans 12 amino acids. V lost 2 bases and J lost 4, with 3 bases in between. Written as DNA, the CDR3 is TGTGCCAGCAGTTTAGATAATCAGCCCCAGCATTTT. Residues: CASSLDNQPQHF.

The chain is built from TRBV7-9 and TRBJ1-1, with D uncertain. Germline CDR1 is SEHNR and CDR2 is FQNEAQ (reference sequence). The CDR3 runs 13 residues. V was clipped by 4 bases and J by 0 bases, with 6 bases between them. CDR3 coding DNA: TGTGCCAGCAGCTCGCGAATGAACACTGAAGCTTTCTTT. Its protein is CASSSRMNTEAFF.

The chain combines TRBV25-1 with TRBJ2-5, with TRBD1 matching 9 bases. The trim removed 3 bases at V and 3 bases at J, leaving 8 bases unmatched. Germline CDR1 reads MGHDK; CDR2 reads SYGVNS. CDR3 length equals 16 residues. The CDR3 region has the DNA TGTGCCAGCAGTGACTCATGGGGACAGGGCAAAGAGACCCAGTACTTC. It translates to CASSDSWGQGKETQYF.

This clonotype was recorded many times. The chain couples TRBV12-3 or TRBV12-4 to TRBJ1-2; 9 bases align to TRBD1. Unmatched junction bases numbered 9, after V lost 6 bases and J lost 4 bases. This CDR3 comprises 15 residues. DNA for the CDR3: TGTGCCAGCAGCCTTGGGACAGGGTCGGGCTATGGCTACACCTTC. Amino acid sequence: CASSLGTGSGYGYTF.

This clonotype appeared a few times. This chain uses TRBV7-8 with TRBJ1-5; perhaps TRBD1 as D (5 bases). Trimming pared 1 base from V and 3 bases from J, leaving 13 bases between. The CDR3 is 16 residues long. The germline V gene encodes CDR1 SGHVS and CDR2 FQNEAQ. CDR3 sequence (DNA): TGTGCCAGCAGCTTAGTGGGGGGTAGCGTCAATCAGCCCCAGCATTTT. Residues: CASSLVGGSVNQPQHF.

The chain joins TRBV29-1 to TRBJ1-5; 7 nucleotides align to TRBD1. With V trimmed by 4 bases and J by 4 bases, 10 bases remained unmatched. The CDR3 totals 15 residues. Germline CDR1 reads SQVTM; CDR2 reads ANQGSEA. The DNA of the CDR3 is TGCAGCGTTGGAGGGGGCAGGGGAATTAATCAGCCCCAGCATTTT. It translates to CSVGGGRGINQPQHF.

This clonotype was recorded at least ten times. The chain links TRBV27 to TRBJ2-7; D unresolved. Germline V gene sequence: CDR1 MNHEY, CDR2 SMNVEV (reference sequence). V shed 5 bases and J shed 4 bases, with 3 bases lying between them. The CDR3 totals 10 residues. CDR3 sequence reads: CASSLYEQYF. Written as DNA, the CDR3 is TGTGCCAGCAGTCTATACGAGCAGTACTTC.

This clonotype was seen ten or more times. The rearrangement links TRBV20-1 to TRBJ1-2; the D is unclear. This CDR3 has 11 amino acids. Germline CDR1 and CDR2: DFQATT and SNEGSKA (reference sequence). With 2 bases removed from V and 7 bases from J, the gap between germline ends came to 8 bases. The CDR3 reads CSARPQVGYTF. Written as DNA, the CDR3 is TGCAGTGCTAGACCGCAAGTTGGCTACACCTTC.

The sample holds many counts of this clonotype. The V gene is TRBV5-4, the J gene TRBJ2-3; 14 bases line up with TRBD2. V gave up 4 bases and J gave up 6 bases; unmatched junction bases: 10. The CDR3 extends over 17 amino acids. Germline CDR1 SGHNT, CDR2 YYREEE (reference sequence). In nucleotides, the CDR3 is TGTGCCAGCAGCCCGGGACTAGCGGGGGCCCCCTTCGATACGCAGTATTTT. This sequence encodes CASSPGLAGAPFDTQYF.

This clonotype occurred many times. V and J are TRBV5-1 and TRBJ2-1; D might be TRBD2 (5 bases). Germline V CDR1 and CDR2: SGHRS, YFSETQ. The CDR3 extends over 13 amino acids. V lost 2 bases to trimming and J lost 7 bases, with 10 bases between them. The CDR3 coding sequence is TGCGCCAGCAGCTTCGACTATCAAAATGAGCAGTTCTTC. As protein: CASSFDYQNEQFF.

This clonotype was seen at least ten times. The chain joins TRBV20-1 to TRBJ2-7; no reliable D call. Germline lookup yields CDR1 DFQATT and CDR2 SNEGSKA (reference sequence). Trimming removed 0 bases from V and 0 bases from J, with 15 bases in between. The CDR3 spans 16 residues. CDR3 protein: CSARDLMGSFSYEQYF. In DNA form, the CDR3 reads TGCAGTGCTAGAGATCTTATGGGCTCCTTCTCCTACGAGCAGTACTTC.

This clonotype has a count of ten or more. The rearrangement links TRBV6-1 to TRBJ1-5; weak D call: TRBD1 (5 bases). The V end was cut by 1 base, the J end by 2 bases, with 6 bases between. Germline lookup yields CDR1 MNHNS and CDR2 SASEGT. The CDR3 sequence is 14 residues long. Here the CDR3 DNA reads TGTGCCAGCAGTGAAGGAGGGGGCAATCAGCCCCAGCATTTT. It encodes CASSEGGGNQPQHF.

As to this clonotype: A junction boundary mismatches the germline segment, possibly from a read error. V is TRBV10-3 and J is TRBJ2-2, with D perhaps matching TRBD1 (5 bases). Per the germline V gene, CDR1 is ENHRY and CDR2 is SYGVKD. The CDR3 is made up of 13 amino acids. CDR3 residues: CAISRAVTEELFF. CDR3 DNA: TGTGCCATCAGCAGGGCAGTCACCGAGGAGCTGTTTTTT.

The table lists this clonotype with many counts. The J gene is TRBJ2-5, the V gene TRBV5-1; 10 positions match TRBD2. V lost 2 bases and J lost 5; bases outside the gene matches: 9. The CDR3 spans 16 residues. Germline CDR1 reads SGHRS; CDR2 reads YFSETQ. CDR3 in amino acids: CASSLATSGKGETQYF. The CDR3 coding sequence is TGCGCCAGCAGCTTAGCCACTAGCGGGAAAGGGGAGACCCAGTACTTC.

The table lists this clonotype with many counts. The gene calls are TRBV6-2 or TRBV6-3 and TRBJ1-5, with TRBD1 as a possible D gene (5 bases). Trimming cost V 0 bases and J 4 bases, with 16 bases left between them. Germline V gene data show CDR1 as MNHEY and CDR2 as SVGEGT. This CDR3 has 17 residues. CDR3 DNA: TGTGCCAGCAGTTACTCTACGGCCCACGGGGGAAATCAGCCCCAGCATTTT. This sequence encodes CASSYSTAHGGNQPQHF.

In its sample, this clonotype was seen a few times. J is TRBJ2-1 and V is TRBV4-2; no reliable D call. Between the trimmed V and J ends, which lost 0 bases and 8 bases, there was a span of 8 bases. Germline lookup yields CDR1 LGHNA and CDR2 YNFKEQ. The CDR3 covers 13 residues. This CDR3 is CASSQERIDEQFF. The CDR3 DNA reads TGTGCCAGCAGCCAAGAGAGGATAGATGAGCAGTTCTTC.

The chain employs TRBV18 and TRBJ2-2; 7 positions match TRBD1. This CDR3 region has 16 residues. CDR1 and CDR2 from the germline V gene are KGHSH and LQKENI. Losses at the gene ends were 3 bases for V and 4 bases for J; bases not matched to a gene: 8. CDR3 protein: CASSPRTGASTGELFF. CDR3 coding DNA: TGTGCCAGCTCACCTCGGACAGGAGCAAGCACCGGGGAGCTGTTTTTT.

This clonotype was counted once. J is TRBJ2-3 and V is TRBV12-3 or TRBV12-4; 7 bases map to TRBD1. The V segment lost 5 bases and the J segment 7 bases; nucleotides outside the gene matches: 6. CDR3 size: 13 residues. The CDR3 coding sequence is TGTGCCAGCAGTCTACAGGGGTCCCATACGCAGTATTTT. Its protein product is CASSLQGSHTQYF.

This clonotype has more than one count but fewer than ten. This chain joins TRBV5-1 and TRBJ2-7; 9 nucleotides align to TRBD1. Germline CDR1 is SGHRS and CDR2 is YFSETQ. The J segment lost 5 bases and the V segment lost 0 bases, leaving 6 bases of the junction unmatched. The CDR3 extends over 15 amino acids. The CDR3 DNA follows: TGCGCCAGCAGCTTGGATAGGACAGGGGTCCACGAGCAGTACTTC. It is translated as CASSLDRTGVHEQYF. The full variable domain, rest sourced from reference TRBV5-1 and TRBJ2-7, is KAGVTQTPRYLIKTRGQQVTLSCSPISGHRSVSWYQQTPGQGLQFLFEYFSETQRNKGNFPGRFSGRQFSNSRSEMNVSTLELGDSALYLCASSLDRTGVHEQYFGPGTRLTVT.

This chain uses TRBV7-9 with TRBJ1-1; TRBD1 matches 9 bases. After removal of 5 bases from V and 0 bases from J, the junction contained 4 bases not matched to a gene. Germline V gives CDR1 SEHNR, CDR2 FQNEAQ (reference sequence). This CDR3 is built from 15 residues. The DNA of the CDR3 is TGTGCCAGCAGCCGTAACAGGGGGCTGAACACTGAAGCTTTCTTT. It specifies CASSRNRGLNTEAFF.

The chain employs TRBV27 and TRBJ2-1; 11 bases align to TRBD2. J gave up 1 base and V 6 bases, and 5 bases lay outside the gene matches. Germline CDR1 is MNHEY and CDR2 is SMNVEV (reference sequence). This CDR3 is 16 amino acids long. CDR3: CASSDSSGGSYNEQFF. The CDR3 coding sequence is TGTGCCAGCAGCGATTCTAGCGGGGGGTCCTACAATGAGCAGTTCTTC.

Many counts were recorded for this clonotype. The V call is TRBV29-1, the J call TRBJ2-7, with D tentatively TRBD2 (5 bases). In germline, CDR1 is SQVTM, CDR2 ANQGSEA. Trimming stripped 6 bases from V and 5 bases from J, with 11 bases between. CDR3 length: 11 amino acids. CDR3 DNA: TGCAGCGTCCGGGATGACCACGAGCAGTACTTC. Amino acid sequence: CSVRDDHEQYF.

The chain is built from TRBV7-2 and TRBJ2-7; no reliable D call. CDR3 length: 11 amino acids. V was pared by 1 base and J by 3 bases, with 1 base between. Germline loops: CDR1 SGHTA, CDR2 FQGNSA. CDR3 in amino acids: CASSLVYEQYF. The CDR3 nucleotides are TGTGCCAGCAGCTTAGTCTACGAGCAGTACTTC.

The V call is TRBV12-3 or TRBV12-4, the J call TRBJ2-5; D perhaps matches TRBD2 (5 bases). CDR3 length: 15 residues. V was cut by 5 bases and J by 2 bases, with 15 bases left in between. CDR3 amino acids: CASSVVWERQETQYF. As DNA, the CDR3 is TGTGCCAGCAGTGTTGTGTGGGAGAGACAAGAGACCCAGTACTTC.

This clonotype was recorded many times. The chain employs TRBV20-1 and TRBJ1-5; 7 positions agree with TRBD1. V gave up 5 bases and J gave up 2 bases; unmatched junction bases: 9. Germline CDR1 is DFQATT and CDR2 is SNEGSKA (reference sequence). The CDR3 sequence is 15 residues long. The CDR3 region is CSAVTGVSGNQPQHF. Written as DNA, the CDR3 is TGCAGTGCTGTTACAGGGGTTAGTGGCAATCAGCCCCAGCATTTT.

The rearrangement joins TRBV6-2 or TRBV6-3 to TRBJ1-1, with D possibly matching TRBD1 (5 bases). The CDR3 extends over 14 amino acids. V was clipped by 6 bases and J by 0 bases, with 11 bases between them. The germline CDR1 and CDR2 sequences are MNHEY and SVGEGT. The CDR3 DNA reads as TGTGCCAGCAGGACGGGGGTTCTGAACACTGAAGCTTTCTTT. This encodes CASRTGVLNTEAFF.